This T cell receptor beta chain comes out of a study of blood T cell repertoires in COVID-19. For the study at large: T cells, B-cell-depleted T cells, or PBMCs provided the cDNA or gDNA that served as material.

Remarks on this clone: In the same sample, other DNA sequences code for this CDR3.

Participants came from around 25 US areas, aged about 18 to 95 years. Cohort assignment relied on participant-reported clinical history. Recovery among Cohort 3 donors was established by two negative PCRs, clearance, or symptom resolution. Clones were sequenced by immunoSEQ multiplex PCR, and TCRdb holds only the in-frame ones, with some missing. The sample carries roughly 500,000 clones, approximately 90% recorded once. The length of the CDR3 is 13 residues. Deletions cut 0 bases from V and 1 base from J, with 4 bases between. Germline CDR1 and CDR2: MNHEY and SVGAGI. The material sequenced was PBMCs or T cells enriched from blood (not recorded which). This sequence was found in a woman between 35 and 50 years old who had recovered from COVID-19. The V gene is TRBV6-5, the J gene TRBJ2-7; D call uncertain. The CDR3 sequence is CASSYSQSYEQYF. The CDR3 region has the DNA TGTGCCAGCAGTTACTCCCAGTCCTACGAGCAGTACTTC.